This T cell receptor beta chain appears in the sequencing data of a study of shared clonotypes between healthy human individuals. Study conclusions and caveats: For naive CD4 cells, roughly 5.5% of clonotypes were shared across a few donors.

On this clone: Its antigen is unidentified.

Profiled with immunoSEQ multiplex PCR; TCRdb holds only in-frame clones, not every one. This table has about 2.3 million clones, around 90% appearing once. The germline V and J ends were trimmed by 0 bases and 8 bases, with 16 bases remaining between them. The CDR3 length is 16 residues. CDR1 is LGHNA and CDR2 is YSLEER in the germline V gene. This chain connects TRBV4-3 to TRBJ1-4, with D perhaps TRBD1 (6 bases). This receptor was taken from a man between 18 and 35 years old in good health. Some clones in this sample may be carry-over from other donors' samples. Material for sequencing was naive CD4+ T cells from PBMCs. The subset denotes: CD45RA+ positively selected. The CDR3 DNA reads as TGCGCCAGCAGCCAAGAGGGGACATACGGGGGGGAAAAACTGTTTTTT. Its translation: CASSQEGTYGGEKLFF.